This T cell receptor (beta chain) was documented in a study of long-term antiretroviral therapy in people with HIV. General study findings and limits: HIV repertoire CDR3 lengths ranged less widely than those of controls.

Remarks on this clone: Antigen: not known.

The assay used was immunoSEQ (version v3.0), run at survey level. It was roughly 40,000-50,000 T-cell genomes per sample that sequencing targeted. Sequenced by immunoSEQ multiplex PCR; TCRdb stores in-frame clones only, minus some. The table has tens of thousands of clones, approximately 86% seen once. This TCR derives from a man aged 50 to 59 with HIV. This specimen was unsorted PBMCs, taken at the start of antiretroviral therapy.

CDR3 in DNA: TGTGCCAGTAGTACCCTAGACGGATATAGCAATCAGCCCCAGCATTTT. Translating it yields CASSTLDGYSNQPQHF. V and J are TRBV19 and TRBJ1-5; no clear D. The germline CDR1 and CDR2 sequences are LNHDA and SQIVND (reference sequence). Trimming removed 4 bases at V and 0 bases at J, with 13 bases between. The CDR3 covers 16 residues.